The 19 T cell receptor beta chains listed next were all sequenced from one sample in a study of CD8 T cells in ankylosing spondylitis (dated by TCRdb to the late 2010s). The full study reports these points: A TCR beta motif of several highly homologous amino acid variants appeared characteristic of blood from ankylosing spondylitis patients.

Library generation was performed with 5' RACE. TCRdb lists the instrument as Illumina HiSeq 2500. The raw public data were reprocessed by TCRdb itself: fastp quality trimming at Q25, MiXCR clonotype calling, in-frame beta chains only. One record per CDR3 amino acid sequence lists the most common genes and DNA. Recorded for this sample are a few hundred thousand distinct CDR3 sequences; 20% to 25% of them occurred a single time. Of the sample, roughly a sixth is held by the ten largest clones. The antigens these receptors bind are not known. The sequenced sample consisted of blood, either unsorted or a sorted T cell fraction (not recorded which). Receptors were obtained from a male donor with ankylosing spondylitis.

V is TRBV28 and J is TRBJ1-2; TRBD1 might be the D (5 bases). Germline V gene data show CDR1 as MDHEN and CDR2 as SYDVKM. The CDR3 runs 15 residues. V lost 5 bases to trimming and J lost 4 bases, with 17 bases between them. The CDR3 sequence: CASSPSSTVFYGYTF. CDR3 bases: TGTGCCAGCAGTCCATCCTCGACAGTCTTCTATGGCTACACCTTC.

In its sample, this clonotype was seen many times. The gene calls are TRBV11-2 and TRBJ1-5, with unresolved D. Trimming removed 5 bases from V and 5 bases from J, with 10 bases in between. CDR1 and CDR2 (germline): SGHAT, FQNNGV. The CDR3 is made up of 13 amino acids. DNA for the CDR3: TGTGCCAGCAGCCCCGACGGCCATCAGCCCCAGCATTTT. Translation: CASSPDGHQPQHF.

The J gene is TRBJ2-1, the V gene TRBV5-1; D remains unclear. Trimming shortened V by 1 base and J by 10 bases, and 12 bases separated the two germline ends. Germline CDR1 reads SGHRS; CDR2 reads YFSETQ. The CDR3 loop spans 13 amino acids. CDR3 loop: CASSLQSSYEQFF. The CDR3 DNA reads TGCGCCAGCAGCTTGCAGTCCTCCTACGAGCAGTTCTTC.

This clonotype was detected a few times. V usage is TRBV7-2 and J usage is TRBJ2-7; the D is unclear. Germline assignment: CDR1 SGHTA and CDR2 FQGNSA. The V gene lost 5 bases and the J gene lost 2 bases, with 1 base spanning the gap. The CDR3 contains 10 residues. Here the CDR3 DNA reads TGTGCCAGCAGCCCCTACGAGCAGTACTTC. Encoded protein: CASSPYEQYF.

This clonotype was seen only a few times. The CDR3 loop is CSARDPWASGIVQYF. Here the CDR3 DNA reads TGCAGTGCTAGAGATCCGTGGGCTAGCGGAATAGTGCAGTACTTC. The rearrangement links TRBV20-1 to TRBJ2-7, with 7 bases that match TRBD2. Germline assignment: CDR1 DFQATT and CDR2 SNEGSKA (reference sequence). The CDR3 runs 15 residues. Unmatched junction bases numbered 14, after V lost 0 bases and J lost 9 bases.

This clonotype was seen at least ten times. The chain is built from TRBV2 and TRBJ2-7, with D perhaps given as TRBD1 or TRBD2 (5 bases each). The length of the CDR3 is 11 residues. The ends were cut back, 6 bases at V and 9 bases at J, with 12 bases in the middle. Germline lookup yields CDR1 SNHLY and CDR2 FYNNEI. The CDR3 nucleotides read TGTGCCAGCAGCGCAGGGAGCGTGCAGTACTTC. It specifies CASSAGSVQYF.

The table lists this clonotype with a count of one. J is TRBJ2-1 and V is TRBV11-1; 13 bases line up with TRBD2. CDR1 and CDR2 from the germline V gene are SGHAT and FQDESV (reference sequence). V was clipped by 5 bases and J by 1 base; unmatched bases: 8. CDR3 length equals 18 residues. In DNA form, the CDR3 reads TGTGCCAGCAGCAATCACCGGACTAGCGGGAGTTCCTACAATGAGCAGTTCTTC. The encoded protein is CASSNHRTSGSSYNEQFF.

V is TRBV12-3 or TRBV12-4 and J is TRBJ1-1; unclear D gene. The CDR3 sequence is 15 residues long. V dropped 4 bases and J dropped 0 bases, with 12 bases sitting between them. The CDR3, as DNA: TGTGCCAGCAGTTCCCCTGCAGGAATGAACACTGAAGCTTTCTTT. It is translated as CASSSPAGMNTEAFF.

The J gene is TRBJ2-1, the V gene TRBV28; the match to TRBD1 covers 8 bases. The CDR3 sequence is 15 residues long. V lost 5 bases and J lost 5; bases outside the gene matches: 8. Germline values: CDR1 MDHEN, CDR2 SYDVKM. The CDR3 protein is CASSPSDRANNEQFF. CDR3 DNA sequence: TGTGCCAGCAGTCCTTCGGACAGGGCAAACAATGAGCAGTTCTTC.

The chain employs TRBV24-1 and TRBJ2-1, with 10 bases identical to TRBD2. The CDR3 is 17 amino acids. The trim removed 3 bases at V and 3 bases at J, leaving 7 bases unmatched. Per germline, CDR1 KGHDR and CDR2 SFDVKD. The CDR3: CATSDSWRTSGYNEQFF. The CDR3 nucleotides read TGTGCCACCAGTGATAGCTGGAGGACTAGCGGCTACAATGAGCAGTTCTTC.

The V and J genes are TRBV7-9 and TRBJ2-1; D is perhaps TRBD2 (5 bases). This CDR3 has 15 amino acids. Between the trimmed V and J ends, which lost 2 bases and 5 bases, there was a span of 13 bases. The germline gives CDR1 SEHNR, CDR2 FQNEAQ (reference sequence). Written as DNA, the CDR3 is TGTGCCAGCAGCTTAATAGTAGCGATCCACAATGAGCAGTTCTTC. Protein product: CASSLIVAIHNEQFF.

This clonotype was counted at least ten times. The rearrangement joins TRBV29-1 to TRBJ2-1; TRBD2 agrees at 8 bases. V trimming: 7 bases; J trimming: 8 bases; junction bases outside the gene matches: 28. Germline values: CDR1 SQVTM, CDR2 ANQGSEA. The CDR3 sequence is 19 residues long. The CDR3 reads CSENPQHYPQREIQDEQFF. In DNA, the CDR3 is TGCAGCGAGAACCCTCAACATTACCCCCAGCGGGAGATTCAGGATGAGCAGTTCTTC.

The chain carries TRBV12-3 or TRBV12-4 and TRBJ2-7; D is ambiguous. The V and J ends lost 5 bases and 3 bases respectively, with 17 bases between them. The CDR3 covers 15 residues. CDR3: CASSPHSRQIYEQYF. CDR3 coding DNA: TGTGCCAGCAGTCCGCATAGCCGGCAGATCTACGAGCAGTACTTC.

V is TRBV7-2 and J is TRBJ1-1, with 7 positions matching TRBD1. This CDR3 region has 14 residues. V was clipped by 5 bases and J by 10 bases; unmatched bases: 13. Germline lookup yields CDR1 SGHTA and CDR2 FQGNSA. CDR3 bases: TGTGCCAGCAGCCAGATCATGACAGGGTCCCGAGCTTTCTTT. It codes for CASSQIMTGSRAFF.

The chain has TRBV12-5 and TRBJ2-1, with TRBD2 matching 9 bases. V shed 5 bases and J 6 bases; nucleotides not matched to a gene: 8. Per germline, CDR1 LGHNT and CDR2 FRNRAP. The CDR3 covers 15 residues. The CDR3 DNA reads TGTGCTAGTGGTATTAGCGGGAGATGGGCCAATGAGCAGTTCTTC. This encodes CASGISGRWANEQFF. Full variable domain (missing parts from reference TRBV12-5 and TRBJ2-1): DARVTQTPRHKVTEMGQEVTMRCQPILGHNTVFWYRQTMMQGLELLAYFRNRAPLDDSGMPKDRFSAEMPDATLATLKIQPSEPRDSAVYFCASGISGRWANEQFFGPGTRLTVL.

This clonotype was observed a few times. This chain uses TRBV7-8 with TRBJ1-5; TRBD1 matches 8 bases. V lost 6 bases and J lost 6; bases outside the gene matches: 7. CDR3 length: 14 residues. CDR1 is SGHVS, CDR2 FQNEAQ, per germline. In nucleotides, the CDR3 is TGTGCCAGCAGACTCGACAGGGGAACTCAGCCCCAGCATTTT. Protein: CASRLDRGTQPQHF.

The rearrangement uses TRBV28 and TRBJ1-2; no clear D. Trimming took 8 bases from V and 2 from J, leaving 9 bases between them. Germline V gene data show CDR1 as MDHEN and CDR2 as SYDVKM. This CDR3 has 12 residues. CDR3 coding DNA: TGTGCCAGCGAGGGATTGAACTATGGCTACACCTTC. Its protein is CASEGLNYGYTF.

The V and J genes are TRBV29-1 and TRBJ1-2; D may be TRBD1 (5 bases). The V and J ends lost 2 bases and 4 bases respectively, with 11 bases between them. Germline-derived CDR1 and CDR2 are SQVTM and ANQGSEA. The CDR3 consists of 13 residues. The CDR3 DNA reads TGCAGCGTTGAAATCGGGGACGCCTATGGCTACACCTTC. This encodes CSVEIGDAYGYTF.

The rearrangement uses TRBV7-2 and TRBJ2-1; the D is unclear. The length of the CDR3 is 12 residues. CDR1 is SGHTA, CDR2 FQGNSA, per germline. V was trimmed by 3 bases and J by 7 bases, leaving 7 bases between them. The chain's CDR3 is CASSFARNEQFF. The CDR3 bases are TGTGCCAGCAGCTTCGCGCGTAATGAGCAGTTCTTC.